This T cell receptor beta chain was obtained from a study of blood T cell repertoires in COVID-19. At the level of the study: T cells, B-cell-depleted T cells, or PBMCs supplied cDNA or gDNA.

Method: immunoSEQ multiplex PCR; TCRdb's copy keeps in-frame clones and lacks some. The top ten clones hold about 16% of a sample with about 150,000 clones, around 87% of them seen once. Trimming shortened V by 5 bases and J by 3 bases, and 23 bases separated the two germline ends. The CDR3 has 16 residues. From germline, CDR1 is GTSNPN and CDR2 SVGIG (reference sequence). This TCR derives from a woman in her 40s with acute or convalescent COVID-19. What was sequenced was peripheral blood. The V and J genes are TRBV30 and TRBJ2-7; weak D call: TRBD1 (6 bases). CDR3 amino acids: CAWRRNYREGSYEQYF. The CDR3 DNA reads as TGTGCCTGGCGAAGGAACTACAGGGAAGGTAGCTACGAGCAGTACTTC. Together with reference TRBV30 and TRBJ2-7, the CDR3 gives the full variable domain: SQTIHQWPATLVQPVGSPLSLECTVEGTSNPNLYWYRQAAGRGLQLLFYSVGIGQISSEVPQNLSASRPQDRQFILSSKKLLLSDSGFYLCAWRRNYREGSYEQYFGPGTRLTVT.